This T cell receptor (beta chain) appears in the sequencing data of a study of post-analysis software for immune sequencing data. Looking at the study overall: Progressive-relapsing, secondary progressive and relapsing-remitting multiple sclerosis were among the disease courses included.

Study observations and caveats: Patients carried several TRBV segments more frequently than controls did, and TRBV5-6, TRBV5-1 and TRBV20-1 were among them. With F measure, samples from one preparation batch clustered together strongly. There was significantly lower normalized Chao1 diversity in multiple sclerosis patients than in controls.

Germline CDR1 reads LNHNV; CDR2 reads YYDKDF (reference sequence). V dropped 5 bases and J dropped 8 bases, with 9 bases sitting between them. The CDR3 is 12 residues long. This clonotype was found a few times. Its antigen remains unidentified. Prepared libraries of TCR beta cDNA carried unique molecular identifiers. TCRdb reanalysed the PCR reads using MiXCR and keeps one entry per CDR3 protein. The sample contains approximately 260,000 distinct CDR3 sequences, less than 40% of which appear only once. The V call is TRBV15, the J call TRBJ1-4; no clear D gene. This receptor was identified in a girl aged 5-17 years with multiple sclerosis. The sequencing sample was made of blood. CDR3 nucleotides: TGTGCCACCAGCGGTAGACCAGAAAAACTGTTTTTT. Amino acid sequence: CATSGRPEKLFF.